Described below is a single T cell receptor (beta chain) sequence and its context. The antigen remains unidentified. Russia was home to the donors, healthy Caucasian individuals aged roughly 6 to 95. The sample comes from a study of blood T cells in healthy people across ages. Using a J-beta primer mix together with a sample-barcoded 5' primer, a second PCR was run for roughly 7 to 11 cycles. A single record per CDR3 protein comes from TCRdb applying MiXCR to the 5' RACE reads. The sample records 550,000 to 600,000 distinct CDR3 sequences, around half being singletons. Germline V gene data show CDR1 as DFQATT and CDR2 as SNEGSKA (reference sequence). The CDR3 length is 13 residues. V lost 1 base and J 1 base, leaving 6 bases between the germline ends. Findings and limits, study-wide: Greater diversity and more naive CD4+ cells were seen in long-lived donors than in aged donors. A roughly linear age-dependent decrease characterized TCR beta diversity per million T cells.

Sequenced: blood. The sequence came from an older man in good health. V usage is TRBV20-1 and J usage is TRBJ2-3, with unresolved D. CDR3 DNA: TGCAGTGCTAGAGGTTCGGGCACAGATACGCAGTATTTT. It yields the protein CSARGSGTDTQYF.